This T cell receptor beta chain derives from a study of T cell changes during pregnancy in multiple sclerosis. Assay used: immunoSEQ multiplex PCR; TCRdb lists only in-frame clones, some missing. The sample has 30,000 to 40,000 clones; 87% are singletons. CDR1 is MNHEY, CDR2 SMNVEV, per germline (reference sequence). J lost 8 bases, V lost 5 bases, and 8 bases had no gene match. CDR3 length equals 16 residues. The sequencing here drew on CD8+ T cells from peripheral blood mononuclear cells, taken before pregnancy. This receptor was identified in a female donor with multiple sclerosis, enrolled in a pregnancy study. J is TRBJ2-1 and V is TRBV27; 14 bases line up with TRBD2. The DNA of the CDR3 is TGTGCCAGCAGTCTAGAGACTAGCGGGGGGGCGTATGAGCAGTTCTTC. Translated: CASSLETSGGAYEQFF.